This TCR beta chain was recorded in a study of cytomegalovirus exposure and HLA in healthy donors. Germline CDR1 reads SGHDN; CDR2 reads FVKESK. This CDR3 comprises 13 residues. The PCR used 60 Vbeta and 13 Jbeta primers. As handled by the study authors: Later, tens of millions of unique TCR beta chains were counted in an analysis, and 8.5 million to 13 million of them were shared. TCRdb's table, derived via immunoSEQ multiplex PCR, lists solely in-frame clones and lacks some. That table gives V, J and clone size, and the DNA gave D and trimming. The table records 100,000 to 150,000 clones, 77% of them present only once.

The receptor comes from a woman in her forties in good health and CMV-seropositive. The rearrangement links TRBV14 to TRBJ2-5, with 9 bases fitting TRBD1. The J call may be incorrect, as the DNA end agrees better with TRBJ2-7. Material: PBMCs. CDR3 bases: TGTGCCAGCAGCCTTACAGGGGGCAACGAGCAGTACTTC. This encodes CASSLTGGNEQYF.